This T cell receptor beta chain appears in the sequencing data of a study of control samples from healthy donors and cancer patients. This clone was recorded once. One end of the junction does not line up with germline, which may come from a read error. Germline lookup yields CDR1 PRHDT and CDR2 FYEKMQ (reference sequence). The CDR3 totals 15 residues. TCRdb's table, derived via immunoSEQ multiplex PCR, lists solely in-frame clones and lacks some. In the table there are about 88,000 clones, roughly 93% of which are singletons. This chain joins TRBV13 and TRBJ2-1, with D possibly being TRBD1 or TRBD2 (5 bases each). The origin of this receptor is a man between 18 and 35 years old in good health. Specimen: blood. The CDR3 DNA reads TGTGCCAGCAGTTTAGCCTGGGGGATGCACAATGAGCAGTTCTTC. Residues: CASSLAWGMHNEQFF.